A single T cell receptor beta chain is shown here with its context. Antigen unknown. Sequenced by immunoSEQ multiplex PCR; TCRdb stores in-frame clones only, minus some. In the table there are about 20,000 clones, roughly 86% of which are singletons. Germline lookup yields CDR1 LNHDA and CDR2 SQIVND (reference sequence). V dropped 5 bases and J dropped 2 bases, with 10 bases sitting between them. The CDR3 runs 13 residues. These data come from a study of OX40 agonist ivuxolimab in advanced cancers. On the study more broadly: Every 2 weeks, patients received ivuxolimab intravenously, dosed at 0.01 to 10 mg/kg. The study's findings and limits: More expanded clones were found, on average, in CD8+ than in CD4+ T cells. Clonal expansion in partial responders at 0.1-3.0 mg/kg ranked among the lowest.

The genes are TRBV19 and TRBJ2-7; D not certain. This TCR derives from an adult with an advanced solid tumor such as melanoma, head and neck, liver or kidney cancer. The specimen comprised CD4+ or CD8+ T cells sorted from blood, sampled in a trial of the OX40 agonist ivuxolimab. Here the CDR3 DNA reads TGTGCCAGTAGTCCAAGGTCGCCCTACGAGCAGTACTTC. This gives the protein CASSPRSPYEQYF.